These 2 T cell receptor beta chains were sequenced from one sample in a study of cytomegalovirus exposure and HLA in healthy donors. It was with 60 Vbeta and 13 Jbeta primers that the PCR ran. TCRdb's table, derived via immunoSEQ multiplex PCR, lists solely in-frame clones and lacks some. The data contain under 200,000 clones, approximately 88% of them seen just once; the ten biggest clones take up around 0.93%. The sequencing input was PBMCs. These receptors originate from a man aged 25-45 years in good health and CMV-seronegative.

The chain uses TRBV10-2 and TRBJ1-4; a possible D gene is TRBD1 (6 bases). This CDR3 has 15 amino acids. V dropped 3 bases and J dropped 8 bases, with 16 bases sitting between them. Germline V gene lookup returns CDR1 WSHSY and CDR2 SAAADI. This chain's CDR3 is CASSERQAPGEKLFF. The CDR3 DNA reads TGCGCCAGCAGTGAACGACAGGCCCCTGGGGAAAAACTGTTTTTT.

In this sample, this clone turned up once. The CDR3 DNA reads as TGTGCCAGCAGTTACTCAACCGCAGGGAGGAGCTACGAGCAGTACTTC. Protein sequence: CASSYSTAGRSYEQYF. The chain is built from TRBV6-5 and TRBJ2-7, with D maybe TRBD2 (6 bases). Trimming pared 0 bases from V and 3 bases from J, leaving 15 bases between. This CDR3 is built from 16 residues. From germline, CDR1 is MNHEY and CDR2 SVGAGI.